The following is a T cell receptor (beta chain) sequence with its context. Other DNA variants within this sample encode the same CDR3. A PCR-confirmed or clinician-diagnosed COVID-19 case had contacted exposed participants within 2 weeks of entry. The data were taken from a study of blood T cell repertoires in COVID-19. The CDR3 has 14 amino acids. Trimming took off 5 bases at V and 2 bases at J, with 12 bases between the two ends. Germline V CDR1 and CDR2: LNHDA, SQIVND (reference sequence). Original processing notes: From reference gene primer amplification, estimates of nucleated cell counts were derived. Assay used: immunoSEQ multiplex PCR; TCRdb lists only in-frame clones, some missing. V and J calls and clone size are those listed in that table; D and trimming were worked out from the DNA. The table records fewer than 400,000 clones, roughly 90% of them present only once.

This clonotype originated in a woman in her 30s who had been exposed to COVID-19. The sequenced sample was PBMCs or T cells enriched from blood (not recorded which). J is TRBJ1-1 and V is TRBV19; TRBD1 might be the D (5 bases). The CDR3 sequence is CASSPRGGNTEAFF. The CDR3 DNA follows: TGTGCCAGTAGTCCCCGGGGGGGAAACACTGAAGCTTTCTTT.